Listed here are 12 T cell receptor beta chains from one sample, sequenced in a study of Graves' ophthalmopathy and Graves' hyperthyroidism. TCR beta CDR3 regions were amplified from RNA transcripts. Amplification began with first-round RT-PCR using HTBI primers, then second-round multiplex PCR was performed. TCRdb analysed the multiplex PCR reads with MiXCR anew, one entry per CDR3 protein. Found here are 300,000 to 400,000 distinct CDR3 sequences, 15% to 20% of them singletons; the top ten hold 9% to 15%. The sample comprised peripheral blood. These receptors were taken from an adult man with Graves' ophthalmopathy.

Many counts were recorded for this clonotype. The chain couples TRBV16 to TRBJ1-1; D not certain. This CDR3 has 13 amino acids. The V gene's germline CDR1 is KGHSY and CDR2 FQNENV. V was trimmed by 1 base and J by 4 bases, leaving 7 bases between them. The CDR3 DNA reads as TGTGCCAGCAGCCAATTTGTCGGCACTGAAGCTTTCTTT. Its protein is CASSQFVGTEAFF. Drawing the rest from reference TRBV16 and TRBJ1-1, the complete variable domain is GEEVAQTPKHLVRGEGQKAKLYCAPIKGHSYVFWYQQVLKNEFKFLISFQNENVFDETGMPKERFSAKCLPNSPCSLEIQATKLEDSAVYFCASSQFVGTEAFFGQGTRLTVV.

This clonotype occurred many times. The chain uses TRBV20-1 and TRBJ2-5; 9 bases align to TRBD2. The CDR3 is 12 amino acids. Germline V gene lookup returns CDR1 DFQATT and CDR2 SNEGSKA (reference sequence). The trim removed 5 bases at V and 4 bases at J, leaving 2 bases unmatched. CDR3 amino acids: CSALAGAETQYF. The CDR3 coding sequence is TGCAGTGCTTTAGCGGGAGCAGAGACCCAGTACTTC.

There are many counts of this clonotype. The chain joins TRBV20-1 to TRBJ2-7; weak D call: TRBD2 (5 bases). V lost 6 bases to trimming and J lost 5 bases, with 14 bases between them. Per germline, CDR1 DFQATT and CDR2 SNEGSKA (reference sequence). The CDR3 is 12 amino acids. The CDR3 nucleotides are TGCAGTGCGGATGTAGCGTCCGACGAGCAGTACTTC. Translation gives CSADVASDEQYF.

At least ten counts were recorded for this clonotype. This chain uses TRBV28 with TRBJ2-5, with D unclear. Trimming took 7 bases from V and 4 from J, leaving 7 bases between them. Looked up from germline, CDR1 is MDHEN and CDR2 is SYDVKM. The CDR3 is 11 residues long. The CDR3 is CASKSGETQYF. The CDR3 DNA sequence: TGTGCCAGCAAAAGTGGAGAGACCCAGTACTTC.

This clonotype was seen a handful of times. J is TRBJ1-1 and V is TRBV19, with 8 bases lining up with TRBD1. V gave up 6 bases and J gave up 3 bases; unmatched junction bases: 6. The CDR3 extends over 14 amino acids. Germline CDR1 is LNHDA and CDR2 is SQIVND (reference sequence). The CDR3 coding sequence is TGTGCCAGTAGCCTGACAGGGGAGGACACTGAAGCTTTCTTT. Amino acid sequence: CASSLTGEDTEAFF.

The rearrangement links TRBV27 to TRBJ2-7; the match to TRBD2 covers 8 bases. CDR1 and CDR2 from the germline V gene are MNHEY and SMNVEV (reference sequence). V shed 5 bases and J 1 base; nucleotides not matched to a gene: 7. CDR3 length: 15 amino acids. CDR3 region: CASSKGLGMSYEQYF. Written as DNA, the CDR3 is TGTGCCAGCAGTAAGGGACTAGGAATGTCCTACGAGCAGTACTTC.

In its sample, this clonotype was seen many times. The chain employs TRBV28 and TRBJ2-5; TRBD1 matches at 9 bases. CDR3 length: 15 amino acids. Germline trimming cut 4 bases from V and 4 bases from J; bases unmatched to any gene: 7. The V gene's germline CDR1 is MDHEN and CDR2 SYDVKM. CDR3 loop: CASSSHTGGVETQYF. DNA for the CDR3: TGTGCCAGCAGTTCTCATACAGGGGGCGTAGAGACCCAGTACTTC. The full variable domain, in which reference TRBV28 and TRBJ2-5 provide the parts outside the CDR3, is DVKVTQSSRYLVKRTGEKVFLECVQDMDHENMFWYRQDPGLGLRLIYFSYDVKMKEKGDIPEGYSVSREKKERFSLILESASTNQTSMYLCASSSHTGGVETQYFGPGTRLLVL.

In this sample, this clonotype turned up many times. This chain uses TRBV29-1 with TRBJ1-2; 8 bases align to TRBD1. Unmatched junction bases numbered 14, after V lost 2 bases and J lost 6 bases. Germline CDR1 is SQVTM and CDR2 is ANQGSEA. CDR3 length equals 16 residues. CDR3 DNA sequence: TGCAGCGTTGAACGGACAGGGAGTGATTCGTTGGATGGCTACACCTTC. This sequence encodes CSVERTGSDSLDGYTF.

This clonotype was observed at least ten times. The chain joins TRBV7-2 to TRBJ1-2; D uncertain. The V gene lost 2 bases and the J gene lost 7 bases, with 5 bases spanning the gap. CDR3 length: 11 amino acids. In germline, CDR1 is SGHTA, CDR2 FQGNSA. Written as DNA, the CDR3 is TGTGCCAGCAGCTTATACGGTGGCTACACCTTC. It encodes CASSLYGGYTF.

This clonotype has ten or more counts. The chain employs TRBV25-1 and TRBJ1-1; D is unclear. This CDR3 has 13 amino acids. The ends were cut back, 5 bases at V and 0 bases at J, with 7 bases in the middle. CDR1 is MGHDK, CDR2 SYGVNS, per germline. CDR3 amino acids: CASSKVLNTEAFF. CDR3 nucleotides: TGTGCCAGCAGTAAGGTGTTGAACACTGAAGCTTTCTTT.

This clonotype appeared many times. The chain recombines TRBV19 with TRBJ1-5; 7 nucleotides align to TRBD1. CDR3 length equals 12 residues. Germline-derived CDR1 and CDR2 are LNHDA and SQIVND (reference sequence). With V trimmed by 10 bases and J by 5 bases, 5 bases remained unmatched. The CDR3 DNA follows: TGTGCCACCTCAACAGGGGATCAGCCCCAGCATTTT. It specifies CATSTGDQPQHF.

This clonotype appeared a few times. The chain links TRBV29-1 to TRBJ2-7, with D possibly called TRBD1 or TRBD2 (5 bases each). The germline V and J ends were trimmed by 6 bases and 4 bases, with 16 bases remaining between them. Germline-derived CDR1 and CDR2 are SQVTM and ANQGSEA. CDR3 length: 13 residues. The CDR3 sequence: CSVYSGQEYEQYF. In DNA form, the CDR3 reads TGCAGCGTCTACTCGGGGCAGGAATACGAGCAGTACTTC.